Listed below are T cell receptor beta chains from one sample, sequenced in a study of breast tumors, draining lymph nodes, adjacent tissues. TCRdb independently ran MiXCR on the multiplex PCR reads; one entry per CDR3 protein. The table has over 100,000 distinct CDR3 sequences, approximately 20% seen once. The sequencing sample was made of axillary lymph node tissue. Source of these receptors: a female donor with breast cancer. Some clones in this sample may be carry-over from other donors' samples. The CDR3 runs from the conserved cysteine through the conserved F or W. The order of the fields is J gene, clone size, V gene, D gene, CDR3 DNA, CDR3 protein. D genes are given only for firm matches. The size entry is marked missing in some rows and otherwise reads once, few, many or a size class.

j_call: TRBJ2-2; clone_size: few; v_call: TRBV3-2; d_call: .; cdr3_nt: TGTGCCAGCAGCCAAGAACTAGCAGGAAACACCGGGGAGCTGTTTTTT; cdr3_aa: CASSQELAGNTGELFF
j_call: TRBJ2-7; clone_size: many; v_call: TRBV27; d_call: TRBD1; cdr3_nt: TGTGCCAGCTCCTCGGACAGGGGGGGATACGAGCAGTACTTC; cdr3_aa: CASSSDRGGYEQYF
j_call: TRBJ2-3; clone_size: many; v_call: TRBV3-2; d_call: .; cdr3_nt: TGTGCCAGCAGCCAAGTTCCGGGACCAAAAACAGATACGCAGTATTTT; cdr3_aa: CASSQVPGPKTDTQYF
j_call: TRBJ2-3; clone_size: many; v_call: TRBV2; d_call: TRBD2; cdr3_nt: TGTGCCAGTGAGACTAGCGGGAGCACAGATACGCAGTATTTT; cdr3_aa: CASETSGSTDTQYF
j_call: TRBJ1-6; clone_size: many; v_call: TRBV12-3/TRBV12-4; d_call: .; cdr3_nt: TGTGCCAGCAGTTTAGATTGGGGATCACCCCTCCACTTT; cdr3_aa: CASSLDWGSPLHF
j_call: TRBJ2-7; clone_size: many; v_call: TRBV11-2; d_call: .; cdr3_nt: TGTGCCAGCAGCTTAATTCAGGGGGGCACCTACGAGCAGTACTTC; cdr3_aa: CASSLIQGGTYEQYF
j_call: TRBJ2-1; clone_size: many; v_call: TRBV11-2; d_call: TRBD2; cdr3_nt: TGTGCCAGCAGCGAAAGCGGGAGTAAAAATCTTAATGAGCAGTTCTTC; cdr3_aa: CASSESGSKNLNEQFF
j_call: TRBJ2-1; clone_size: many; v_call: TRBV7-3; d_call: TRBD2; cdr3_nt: TGTGCCAGCAGCCGGGGACTAGCGGGGGGATACAATGAGCAGTTCTTC; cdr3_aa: CASSRGLAGGYNEQFF
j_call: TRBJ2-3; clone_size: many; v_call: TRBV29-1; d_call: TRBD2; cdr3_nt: TGCAGCGTTGGGACTAGCGGGAGTACAGATACGCAGTATTTT; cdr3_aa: CSVGTSGSTDTQYF
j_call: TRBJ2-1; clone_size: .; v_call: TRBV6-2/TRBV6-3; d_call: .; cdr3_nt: TGTGCCAGCAGTTACTCGAGGGGGGTAAATGAGCAGTTCTTC; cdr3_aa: CASSYSRGVNEQFF
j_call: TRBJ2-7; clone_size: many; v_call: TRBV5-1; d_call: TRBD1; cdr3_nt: TGCGCCAGCAGCTCGGGACAGGTGGGGGCCTACGAGCAGTACTTC; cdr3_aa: CASSSGQVGAYEQYF
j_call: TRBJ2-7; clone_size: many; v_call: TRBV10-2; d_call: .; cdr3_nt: TGCGCCAGCCAGAGAGAACGGCAGGGGACCTACGAGCAGTACTTC; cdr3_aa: CASQRERQGTYEQYF
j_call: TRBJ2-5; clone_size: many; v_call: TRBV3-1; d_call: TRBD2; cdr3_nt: TGTGCCAGCAGCCAAGATCCGACTAGCGTGGAGACCCAGTACTTC; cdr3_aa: CASSQDPTSVETQYF
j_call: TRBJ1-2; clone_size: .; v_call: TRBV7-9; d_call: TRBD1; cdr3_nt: TGTGCCAGCAGCACGGAAGGGACAGCTTATAACTATGGCTACGCCTTC; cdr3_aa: CASSTEGTAYNYGYAF
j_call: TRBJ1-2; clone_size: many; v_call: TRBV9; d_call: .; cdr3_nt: TGTGCCAGCAGCGTAGACCACGAACAGTCATCTGGCTACACCTTC; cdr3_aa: CASSVDHEQSSGYTF
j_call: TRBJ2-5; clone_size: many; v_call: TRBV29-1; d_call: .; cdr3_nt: TGCAGCGTTGAAGAGGTTAGGGAGACCCAGTACTTC; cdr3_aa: CSVEEVRETQYF
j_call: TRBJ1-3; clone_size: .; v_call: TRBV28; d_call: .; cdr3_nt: TGTGCCAGCAGCACCGGGGCAGGCTATAGAAACACCATATATTTT; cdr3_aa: CASSTGAGYRNTIYF
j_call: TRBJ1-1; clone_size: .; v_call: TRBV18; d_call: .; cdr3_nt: TGTGCCAGCTCACCCGGGACACGTATGAACACTGAAGCTTTCTTT; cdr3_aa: CASSPGTRMNTEAFF
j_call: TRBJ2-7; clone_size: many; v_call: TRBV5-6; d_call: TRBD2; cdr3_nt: TGTGCCAGCAGCTGGACTAGCGGGAGCGAGCAGTACTTC; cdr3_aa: CASSWTSGSEQYF
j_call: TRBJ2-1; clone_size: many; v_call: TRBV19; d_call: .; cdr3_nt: TGTGCCAGTAGTATAGGATACAATGAGCAGTTCTTC; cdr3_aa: CASSIGYNEQFF
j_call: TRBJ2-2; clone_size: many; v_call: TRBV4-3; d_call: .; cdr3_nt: TGCGCCAGCAGCCAAGATACTTTCCGTCCACAGCCCGGGGAGCTGTTTTTT; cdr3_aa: CASSQDTFRPQPGELFF
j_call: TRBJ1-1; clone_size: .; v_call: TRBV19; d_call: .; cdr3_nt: TGTGCCGGAAGAGCAGGGACGGGGAACACTGAAGCTTTCTTT; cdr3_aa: CAGRAGTGNTEAFF
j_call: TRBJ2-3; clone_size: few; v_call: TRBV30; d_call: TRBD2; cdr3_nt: TGTGCCTGGAGCGCCGGGGGGGGCGGAGGGCGCACAGATACGCAGTATTTT; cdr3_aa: CAWSAGGGGGRTDTQYF
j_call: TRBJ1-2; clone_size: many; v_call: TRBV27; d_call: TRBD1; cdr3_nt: TGTGCCAGCAGTTTGGCAGGGGGCAGAGGCTACACCTTC; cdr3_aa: CASSLAGGRGYTF
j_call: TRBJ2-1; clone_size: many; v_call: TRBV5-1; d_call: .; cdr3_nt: TGCGCCAGCAGCCTCGGACGGAACTACAATGAGCAGTTCTTC; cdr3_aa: CASSLGRNYNEQFF
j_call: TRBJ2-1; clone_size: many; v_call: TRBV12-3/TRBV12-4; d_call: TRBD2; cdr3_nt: TGTGCCAGCAGTTCGGGACTAGCGGGAGGTTTGAGTGAGCAGTTCTTC; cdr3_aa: CASSSGLAGGLSEQFF
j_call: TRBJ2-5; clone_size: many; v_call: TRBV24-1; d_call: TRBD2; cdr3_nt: TGTGCCACCAGTGATGGTACTAGCGGGAGGACACAAGAGACCCAGTACTTC; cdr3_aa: CATSDGTSGRTQETQYF
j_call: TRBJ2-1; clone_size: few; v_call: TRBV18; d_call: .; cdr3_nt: TGTGCCAGCTCACCACGGCCGGGAGACTACAATGAGCAGTTCTTC; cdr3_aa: CASSPRPGDYNEQFF
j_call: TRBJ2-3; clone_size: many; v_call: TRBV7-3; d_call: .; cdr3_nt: TGTGCCAGCAGCAGGCAGGGGAACACAGATACGCAGTATTTT; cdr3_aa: CASSRQGNTDTQYF
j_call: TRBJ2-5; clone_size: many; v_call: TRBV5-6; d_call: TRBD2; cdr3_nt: TGTGCCAGCAGAAACGGACTAGCGGGAACCATCCAAGAGACCCAGTACTTC; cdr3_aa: CASRNGLAGTIQETQYF
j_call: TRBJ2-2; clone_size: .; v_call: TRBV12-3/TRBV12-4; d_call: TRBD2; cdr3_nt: TGTGCCAGCAGGTCTAGCGGGACGAACACCGGGGAGCTGTTTTTT; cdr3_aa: CASRSSGTNTGELFF
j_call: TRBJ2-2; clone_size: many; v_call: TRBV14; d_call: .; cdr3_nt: TGTGCCAGCAGCTTCTTCGGGGTGAACACCGGGGAGCTGTTTTTT; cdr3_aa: CASSFFGVNTGELFF
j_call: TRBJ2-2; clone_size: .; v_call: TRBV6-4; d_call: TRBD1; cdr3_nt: TGTGCCAGCAGTGACTCGGAGGGACAGGTAGATACCGGGGAGCTGTTTTTT; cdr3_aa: CASSDSEGQVDTGELFF
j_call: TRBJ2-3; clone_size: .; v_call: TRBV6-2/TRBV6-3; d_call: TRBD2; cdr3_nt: TGTGCCAGCAGCCCACCGGGCTTGGCGGGAGGGGATACAGATACGCAGTATTTT; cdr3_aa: CASSPPGLAGGDTDTQYF
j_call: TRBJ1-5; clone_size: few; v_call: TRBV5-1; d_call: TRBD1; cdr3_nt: TGCGCCAGCAGCCCGAAGGGGACAGGACTGCAATATAGCAATCAGCCCCAGCATTTT; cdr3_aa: CASSPKGTGLQYSNQPQHF
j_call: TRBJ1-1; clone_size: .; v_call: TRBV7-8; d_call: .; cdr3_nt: TGTGCCAGCAGCTCCGGACAGGAAGCTTTCTTT; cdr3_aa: CASSSGQEAFF
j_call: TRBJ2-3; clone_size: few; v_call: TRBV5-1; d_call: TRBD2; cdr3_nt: TGCGCCAGCAGCACTGGACTAGCGGGACTCGACACAGATACGCAGTGTTTT; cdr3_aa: CASSTGLAGLDTDTQCF
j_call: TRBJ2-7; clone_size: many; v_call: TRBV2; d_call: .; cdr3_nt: TGTGCCAGCAGTGAAGATGGGGGGCGTTGGGACGAGCAGTACTTC; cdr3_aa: CASSEDGGRWDEQYF
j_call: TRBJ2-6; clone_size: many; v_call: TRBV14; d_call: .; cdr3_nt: TGTGCCAGCAGCCAAGCGCTATTAAGCTCTGGGGCCAACGTCCTGACTTTC; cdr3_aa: CASSQALLSSGANVLTF
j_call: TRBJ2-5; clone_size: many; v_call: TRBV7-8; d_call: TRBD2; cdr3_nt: TGTGCCAGCAGCGTGACTCGGACTAGCGGGAGGGGGGAGACCCAGTACTTC; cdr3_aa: CASSVTRTSGRGETQYF
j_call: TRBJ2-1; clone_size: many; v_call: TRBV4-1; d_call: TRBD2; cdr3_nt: TGCGCCAGCAGCCACTCGGGGGCGGGAGGAATCGGCGGCTCCTACAATGAGCAGTTCTTC; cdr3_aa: CASSHSGAGGIGGSYNEQFF
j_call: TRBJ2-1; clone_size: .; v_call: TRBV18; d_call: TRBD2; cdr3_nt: TGTGCCAGCTCACCCGCGGGGAGTCTAGCGGGTTACAATGAGCAGTTCTTC; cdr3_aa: CASSPAGSLAGYNEQFF
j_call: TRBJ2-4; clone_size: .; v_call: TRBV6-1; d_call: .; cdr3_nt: TGTGCCAGCAGTGAACGGGGAACTTTACTCGGAGGCGGCATTCAGTACTTC; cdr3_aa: CASSERGTLLGGGIQYF
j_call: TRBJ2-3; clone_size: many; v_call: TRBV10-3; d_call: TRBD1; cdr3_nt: TGTGCCATCAGGTCAGGGGGTGGCACAGATACGCAGTATTTT; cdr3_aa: CAIRSGGGTDTQYF
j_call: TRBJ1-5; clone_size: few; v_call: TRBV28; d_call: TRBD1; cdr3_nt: TGTGCCAGCAGTCCAGGGGGCGGTTTAACGGGAAGTCAGCCCCAGCATTTT; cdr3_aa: CASSPGGGLTGSQPQHF
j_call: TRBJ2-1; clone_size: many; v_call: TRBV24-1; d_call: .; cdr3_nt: TGTGCCACCAGTGATTTCGACTCGTACAATGAGCAGTTCTTC; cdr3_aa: CATSDFDSYNEQFF
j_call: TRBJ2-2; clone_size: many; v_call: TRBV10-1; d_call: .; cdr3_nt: TGCGCCAGCAGGCACAACACCGGGGAGCTGTTTTTT; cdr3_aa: CASRHNTGELFF
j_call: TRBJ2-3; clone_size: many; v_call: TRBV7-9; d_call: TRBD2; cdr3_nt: TGTGCCAGCAGTCCCAAGACTAGCGGGAGAACAGATACGCAGTATTTT; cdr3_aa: CASSPKTSGRTDTQYF
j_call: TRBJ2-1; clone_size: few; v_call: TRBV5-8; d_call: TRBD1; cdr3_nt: TGTGCCAGCAGCTTGGTCAGGGGGCTCAACGGGCCGGGCTACAATGAGCAGTTCTTC; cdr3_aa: CASSLVRGLNGPGYNEQFF